Presented here are 20 T cell receptor beta chains from one specimen sequenced in a study of T-cell reconstitution after alpha-beta-depleted transplantation in children. Preparing the TCRbeta library involved the use of unique molecular identifiers. TCRdb itself ran the PCR reads through MiXCR, one entry per CDR3 protein. Counted here are 95,000 to 150,000 distinct CDR3 sequences, more than 20% occurring once; the ten biggest clones make up under 12%. Sequencing was performed on PBMCs, mostly from graft donor cells, taken 180 days after TCRalphabeta/CD19-depleted stem cell transplant. The origin of the receptors is a male patient aged 2 to 10 who had a stem cell transplant for chronic granulomatous disease, so the T cells may come from the graft donor.

The V call is TRBV3-1, the J call TRBJ1-5, with D possibly TRBD1 on 5 matching bases. The CDR3 spans 13 residues. Germline lookup yields CDR1 LGHDT and CDR2 YNNKEL (reference sequence). Trimming removed 5 bases from V and 7 bases from J, with 12 bases in between. The DNA for the CDR3 is TGTGCCAGCAGCTTCCGAGGGGTACAGCCCCAGCATTTT. This sequence encodes CASSFRGVQPQHF. Full variable domain (outside the CDR3, taken from reference TRBV3-1 and TRBJ1-5): DTAVSQTPKYLVTQMGNDKSIKCEQNLGHDTMYWYKQDSKKFLKIMFSYNNKELIINETVPNRFSPKSPDKAHLNLHINSLELGDSAVYFCASSFRGVQPQHFGDGTRLSIL.

This clonotype was seen ten or more times. V usage is TRBV5-1 and J usage is TRBJ2-2, with 10 bases identical to TRBD2. V lost 2 bases, J lost 5 bases, and 6 bases stayed unmatched. The CDR3 sequence is 16 residues long. CDR1 and CDR2 (germline): SGHRS, YFSETQ. CDR3 in DNA: TGCGCCAGCAGCTTCGGTCTAGCGGGAGCTACCGGGGAGCTGTTTTTT. This sequence encodes CASSFGLAGATGELFF.

This clonotype was found a few times. The chain employs TRBV12-3 or TRBV12-4 and TRBJ2-3; D not resolved. The CDR3 extends over 15 amino acids. V lost 5 bases to trimming and J lost 4 bases, with 16 bases between them. Here the CDR3 DNA reads TGTGCCAGCAGTCGAAATCAGCTGGGGTCAGATACGCAGTATTTT. Its protein product is CASSRNQLGSDTQYF.

In regard to this clonotype: A much larger clone sits a single nucleotide away, making a read error possible. This chain links TRBV12-3 or TRBV12-4 with TRBJ2-3; no firm D call. CDR3 length equals 11 residues. V was pared by 6 bases and J by 2 bases, with 3 bases between. The CDR3 protein is CASSVTDTQYF. DNA for the CDR3: TGTGCCAGCAGCGTCACAGATACGCAGTATTTT.

This rearrangement joins TRBV12-3 or TRBV12-4 to TRBJ2-1, with D hard to call. This CDR3 contains 10 residues. The V end was cut by 6 bases, the J end by 9 bases, with 6 bases between. The DNA of the CDR3 is TGTGCCAGCAGCAACCTTGAGCAGTTCTTC. It yields the protein CASSNLEQFF.

The chain has TRBV6-7 and TRBJ2-1; D might be TRBD2 (6 bases). TRBV6-7 is identified as an open reading frame with a role that is uncertain. The CDR3 is 11 amino acids. Trimming removed 8 bases from V and 9 bases from J, with 11 bases in between. CDR3 protein: CASCLAAEQFF. The DNA of the CDR3 is TGTGCCAGCTGTTTAGCGGCTGAGCAGTTCTTC.

This chain links TRBV4-3 with TRBJ2-7; weak D call: TRBD1 (5 bases). The CDR3 contains 15 residues. Germline CDR1 is LGHNA and CDR2 is YSLEER. V lost 1 base to trimming and J lost 5 bases, with 15 bases between them. CDR3: CASSQGKGIGNEQYF. CDR3 bases: TGCGCCAGCAGCCAAGGGAAGGGGATAGGGAACGAGCAGTACTTC.

The chain combines TRBV27 with TRBJ2-5; TRBD1 matches at 7 bases. The J segment lost 0 bases and the V segment lost 6 bases, leaving 10 bases of the junction unmatched. The CDR3 length is 16 residues. The germline V gene encodes CDR1 MNHEY and CDR2 SMNVEV (reference sequence). For the CDR3, the DNA is TGTGCCAGCAGCGATACAGGGGTGGGGTACCAAGAGACCCAGTACTTC. Translation gives CASSDTGVGYQETQYF.

This clonotype was counted many times. J is TRBJ1-5 and V is TRBV11-2, with D possibly being TRBD1 (5 bases). Trimming cost V 1 base and J 2 bases, with 21 bases left between them. This CDR3 has 19 residues. Germline CDR1 reads SGHAT; CDR2 reads FQNNGV. The DNA of the CDR3 is TGTGCCAGCAGCTTAGGGGAGGGTCACAAGGGGTTGGGCAATCAGCCCCAGCATTTT. Translating it yields CASSLGEGHKGLGNQPQHF.

This chain joins TRBV20-1 and TRBJ2-7; tentative D call: TRBD2 (5 bases). The CDR3 contains 17 residues. Per germline, CDR1 DFQATT and CDR2 SNEGSKA (reference sequence). Trimming left V 0 bases short and J 2 bases short, with 20 bases between. As DNA, the CDR3 is TGCAGTGCTAGAGATTCCATGGGGAGAGAATCGACCTACGAGCAGTACTTC. Its translation is CSARDSMGRESTYEQYF.

This clonotype was detected many times. The rearrangement uses TRBV29-1 and TRBJ2-2; D is unresolved. The CDR3 spans 11 residues. The germline gives CDR1 SQVTM, CDR2 ANQGSEA. The V gene lost 7 bases and the J gene lost 4 bases, with 7 bases spanning the gap. The DNA of the CDR3 is TGCAGCGGGCGAGGCACCGGGGAGCTGTTTTTT. Its protein product is CSGRGTGELFF.

The chain is built from TRBV20-1 and TRBJ2-2, with 10 bases fitting TRBD2. CDR1 DFQATT and CDR2 SNEGSKA come from the germline V gene (reference sequence). The V and J ends lost 5 bases and 0 bases, in that order; junction bases with no gene match: 6. CDR3 length: 16 amino acids. The CDR3 region is CSAAFSGRSNTGELFF. Written as DNA, the CDR3 is TGCAGTGCTGCTTTTAGCGGGAGGTCGAACACCGGGGAGCTGTTTTTT.

V and J are TRBV5-1 and TRBJ1-4, with D uncertain. The CDR3 is 14 residues long. Trimming removed 0 bases at V and 7 bases at J, with 10 bases between. Looked up from germline, CDR1 is SGHRS and CDR2 is YFSETQ. CDR3 sequence reads: CASSLEAGSEKLFF. In DNA form, the CDR3 reads TGCGCCAGCAGCTTGGAGGCAGGCTCTGAAAAACTGTTTTTT.

This clonotype occurred a few times. The rearrangement uses TRBV7-3 and TRBJ2-7; no firm D call. CDR1 is SGHTA, CDR2 FQGTGA, per germline. This CDR3 contains 13 residues. The V end lost 0 bases, the J end lost 7 bases, and 10 bases lay between the germline ends. CDR3 loop: CASSLTQGREQYF. The CDR3 nucleotides read TGTGCCAGCAGCTTAACACAAGGTCGGGAGCAGTACTTC.

This clonotype was seen a handful of times. This chain connects TRBV20-1 to TRBJ2-7; D gene unclear. The CDR3 has 10 amino acids. V gave up 6 bases and J gave up 6 bases, with 9 bases separating them. The germline V gene encodes CDR1 DFQATT and CDR2 SNEGSKA (reference sequence). This CDR3 is CSAPPFEQYF. The DNA for the CDR3 is TGCAGTGCGCCTCCGTTCGAGCAGTACTTC.

This clonotype was seen ten or more times. The rearrangement uses TRBV20-1 and TRBJ2-5; no clear D gene. V lost 1 base and J lost 5, with 5 bases in between. This CDR3 has 11 residues. In germline, CDR1 is DFQATT, CDR2 SNEGSKA (reference sequence). Here the CDR3 reads CSARAGETQYF. The CDR3 nucleotides are TGCAGTGCTAGAGCCGGGGAGACCCAGTACTTC.

The chain links TRBV29-1 to TRBJ2-7; 7 bases line up with TRBD2. The germline V gene encodes CDR1 SQVTM and CDR2 ANQGSEA. The length of the CDR3 is 14 residues. The junction had 9 bases not matched to a gene; V was cut back by 3 bases and J by 4 bases. DNA of the CDR3: TGCAGCGTTGACACGGGGGGAGTGAGTTACGAGCAGTACTTC. It yields the protein CSVDTGGVSYEQYF.

This clonotype was seen at least ten times. The chain combines TRBV20-1 with TRBJ2-5; D gene ambiguous. The germline V gene has CDR1 DFQATT and CDR2 SNEGSKA (reference sequence). Trimming left V 1 base short and J 5 bases short, with 26 bases between. CDR3 length: 18 amino acids. In DNA, the CDR3 is TGCAGTGCTAGAGTTCCAAGAAGCCAGCGAGACCTAAGGGAGACCCAGTACTTC. Translated, it gives CSARVPRSQRDLRETQYF.

This chain links TRBV27 with TRBJ2-5; 10 bases are a match to TRBD2. The ends lost 5 bases at V and 5 bases at J; junction bases unmatched: 8. The CDR3 is 15 amino acids. The germline V gene has CDR1 MNHEY and CDR2 SMNVEV (reference sequence). CDR3 sequence reads: CASSVDSGRRETQYF. CDR3 DNA: TGTGCCAGCAGTGTTGATAGCGGGAGGAGGGAGACCCAGTACTTC.

This rearrangement joins TRBV5-5 to TRBJ2-7, with D maybe TRBD2 (6 bases). V gave up 0 bases and J gave up 2 bases, with 9 bases separating them. The CDR3 is 14 amino acids. CDR1 SGHKS and CDR2 YYEKEE come from the germline V gene (reference sequence). The CDR3 here is CASSLGEVAYEQYF. For the CDR3, the DNA is TGTGCCAGCAGCTTGGGGGAGGTAGCCTACGAGCAGTACTTC.